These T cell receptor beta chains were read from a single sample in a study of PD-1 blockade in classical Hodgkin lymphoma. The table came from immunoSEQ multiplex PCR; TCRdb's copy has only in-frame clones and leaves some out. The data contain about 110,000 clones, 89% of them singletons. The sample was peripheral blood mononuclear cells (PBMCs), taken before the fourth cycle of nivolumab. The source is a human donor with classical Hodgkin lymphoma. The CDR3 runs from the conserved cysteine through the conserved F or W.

CASKQGAYGYGYTF	TRBV2	TRBJ1-2
CASSLPPKPNYEQYF	TRBV28	TRBJ2-7
CASSYFGRGNTF	TRBV6-5	TRBJ1-2
CASSPSGTGGTDTQYF	TRBV5-1	TRBJ2-3
CASSSPWTTEAFF	TRBV6-5	TRBJ1-1
CASSMAPRDDEQFF	TRBV19	TRBJ2-1
CASSLPTDTQYF	TRBV5-6	TRBJ2-3
CASRASGRALYEQYF	TRBV2	TRBJ2-7
CASSQVRLESFYEQFF	TRBV4-3	TRBJ2-1
CSVERGAYNEQFF	TRBV29-1	TRBJ2-1
CASSLDSGGYEQYF	TRBV7-9	TRBJ2-7
CASSTARDTQYF	TRBV19	TRBJ2-3
CASGRTYSYEQYF	TRBV6-5	TRBJ2-7
CASSTTRDTGMYGYTF	TRBV19	TRBJ1-2
CASRDREGNTEAFF	TRBV6-4	TRBJ1-1